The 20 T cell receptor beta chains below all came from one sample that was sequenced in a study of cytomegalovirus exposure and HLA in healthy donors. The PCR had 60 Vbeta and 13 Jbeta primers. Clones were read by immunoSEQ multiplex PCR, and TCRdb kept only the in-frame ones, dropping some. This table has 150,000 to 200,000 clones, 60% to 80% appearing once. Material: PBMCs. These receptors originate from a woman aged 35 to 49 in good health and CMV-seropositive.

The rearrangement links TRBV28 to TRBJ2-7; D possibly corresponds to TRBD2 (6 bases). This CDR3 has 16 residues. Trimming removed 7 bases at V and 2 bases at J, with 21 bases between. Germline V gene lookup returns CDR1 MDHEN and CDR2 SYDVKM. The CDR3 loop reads CASTVESGAGTYEQYF. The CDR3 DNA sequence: TGTGCCAGCACCGTCGAGTCCGGGGCGGGAACCTACGAGCAGTACTTC.

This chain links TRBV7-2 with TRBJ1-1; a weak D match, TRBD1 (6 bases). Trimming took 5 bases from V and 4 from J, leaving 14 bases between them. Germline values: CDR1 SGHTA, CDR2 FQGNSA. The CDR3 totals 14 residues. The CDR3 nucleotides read TGTGCCAGCAGCACACAGGGAGCCAGCACTGAAGCTTTCTTT. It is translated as CASSTQGASTEAFF.

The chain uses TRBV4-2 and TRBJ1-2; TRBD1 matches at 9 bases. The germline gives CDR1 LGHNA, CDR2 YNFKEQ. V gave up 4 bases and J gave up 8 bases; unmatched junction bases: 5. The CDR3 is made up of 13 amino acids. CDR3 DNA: TGTGCCAGCAGCCCGTCGGGACAGGGCGGCTACACCTTC. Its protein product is CASSPSGQGGYTF.

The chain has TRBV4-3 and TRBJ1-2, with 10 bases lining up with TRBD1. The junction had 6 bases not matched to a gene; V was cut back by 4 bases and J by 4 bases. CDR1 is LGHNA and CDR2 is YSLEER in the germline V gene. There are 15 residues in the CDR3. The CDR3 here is CASSPRDRGAYGYTF. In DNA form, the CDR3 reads TGCGCCAGCAGCCCCCGGGACAGGGGCGCCTATGGCTACACCTTC.

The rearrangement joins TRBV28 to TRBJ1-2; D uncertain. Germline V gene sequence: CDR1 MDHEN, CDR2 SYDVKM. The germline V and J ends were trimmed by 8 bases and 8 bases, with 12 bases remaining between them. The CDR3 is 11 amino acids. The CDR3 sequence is CASSINRGYTF. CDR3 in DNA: TGTGCCAGCTCTATTAACAGAGGCTACACCTTC.

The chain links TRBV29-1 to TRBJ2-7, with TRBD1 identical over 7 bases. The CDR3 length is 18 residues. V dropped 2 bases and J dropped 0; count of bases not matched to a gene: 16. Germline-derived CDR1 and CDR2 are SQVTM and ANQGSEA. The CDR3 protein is CSVESRTRQGLSSYEQYF. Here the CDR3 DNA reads TGCAGCGTTGAATCCCGAACCCGACAGGGCTTAAGCTCCTACGAGCAGTACTTC.

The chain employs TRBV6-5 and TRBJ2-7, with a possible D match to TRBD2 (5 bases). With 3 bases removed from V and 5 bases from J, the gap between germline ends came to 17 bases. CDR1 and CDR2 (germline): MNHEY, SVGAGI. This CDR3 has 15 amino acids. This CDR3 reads CASSYGWGEGNEQYF. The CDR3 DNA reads TGTGCCAGCAGTTATGGGTGGGGAGAGGGAAACGAGCAGTACTTC.

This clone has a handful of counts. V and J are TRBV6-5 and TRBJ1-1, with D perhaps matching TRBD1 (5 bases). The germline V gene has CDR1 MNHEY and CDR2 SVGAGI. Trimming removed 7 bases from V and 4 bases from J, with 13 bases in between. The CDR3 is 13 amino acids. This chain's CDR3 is CASTRDSGTEAFF. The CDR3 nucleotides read TGTGCCAGCACCAGAGACAGTGGCACTGAAGCTTTCTTT.

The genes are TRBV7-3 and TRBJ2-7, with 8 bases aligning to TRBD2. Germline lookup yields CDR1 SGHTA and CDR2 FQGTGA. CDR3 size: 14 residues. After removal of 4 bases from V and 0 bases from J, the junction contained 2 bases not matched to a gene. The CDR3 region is CASSSSGGSYEQYF. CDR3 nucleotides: TGTGCCAGCAGCTCGAGCGGGGGCTCCTACGAGCAGTACTTC.

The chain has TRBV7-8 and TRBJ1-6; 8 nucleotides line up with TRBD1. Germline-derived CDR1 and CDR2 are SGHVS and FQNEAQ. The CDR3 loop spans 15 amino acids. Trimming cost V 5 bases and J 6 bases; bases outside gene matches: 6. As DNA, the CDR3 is TGTGCCAGCAGCCCCGGACAGGGAGCTAATTCACCCCTCCACTTT. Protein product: CASSPGQGANSPLHF.

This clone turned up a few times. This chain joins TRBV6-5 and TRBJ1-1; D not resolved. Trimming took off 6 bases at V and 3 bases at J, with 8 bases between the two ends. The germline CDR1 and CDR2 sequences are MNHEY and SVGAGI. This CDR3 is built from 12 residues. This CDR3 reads CASRTTYTEAFF. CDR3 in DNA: TGTGCCAGCAGAACCACATACACTGAAGCTTTCTTT.

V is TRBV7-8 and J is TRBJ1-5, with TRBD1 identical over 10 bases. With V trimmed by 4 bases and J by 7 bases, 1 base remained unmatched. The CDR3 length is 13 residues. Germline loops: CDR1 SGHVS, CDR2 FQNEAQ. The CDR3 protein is CASSSDRGQPQHF. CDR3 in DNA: TGTGCCAGCAGCTCGGACAGGGGGCAGCCCCAGCATTTT.

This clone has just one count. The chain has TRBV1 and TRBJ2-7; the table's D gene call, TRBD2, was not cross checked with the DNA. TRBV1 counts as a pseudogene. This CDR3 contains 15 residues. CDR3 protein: CTSSQEKEGCHEQYF. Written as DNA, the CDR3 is TGCACCAGCAGCCAAGAAAAGGAGGGGTGCCACGAGCAGTACTTC.

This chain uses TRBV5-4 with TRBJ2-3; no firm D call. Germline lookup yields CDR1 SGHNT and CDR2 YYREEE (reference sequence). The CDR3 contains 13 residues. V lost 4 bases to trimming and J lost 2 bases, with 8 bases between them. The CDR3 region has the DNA TGTGCCAGCAGCCCTACTGTCACAGATACGCAGTATTTT. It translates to CASSPTVTDTQYF. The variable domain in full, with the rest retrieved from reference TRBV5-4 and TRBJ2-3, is ETGVTQSPTHLIKTRGQQVTLRCSSQSGHNTVSWYQQALGQGPQFIFQYYREEENGRGNFPPRFSGLQFPNYSSELNVNALELDDSALYLCASSPTVTDTQYFGPGTRLTVL.

CDR3 DNA: TGCGCCAGCAGCCAAGATCCCGGGAGCGGGGCCAAAAACATTCAGTACTTC. Its translation is CASSQDPGSGAKNIQYF. V usage is TRBV4-1 and J usage is TRBJ2-4, with a tentative D call TRBD2 (6 bases). Germline V gene sequence: CDR1 MGHRA, CDR2 YSYEKL. The V gene lost 0 bases and the J gene lost 1 base, with 13 bases spanning the gap. This CDR3 is 17 amino acids long.

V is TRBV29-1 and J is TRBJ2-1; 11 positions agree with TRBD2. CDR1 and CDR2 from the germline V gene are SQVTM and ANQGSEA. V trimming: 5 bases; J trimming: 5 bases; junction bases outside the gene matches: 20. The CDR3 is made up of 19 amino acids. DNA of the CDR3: TGCAGCGTTACTACGACCATAGCGGGAGGGTACGGGACCAACAATGAGCAGTTCTTC. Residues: CSVTTTIAGGYGTNNEQFF.

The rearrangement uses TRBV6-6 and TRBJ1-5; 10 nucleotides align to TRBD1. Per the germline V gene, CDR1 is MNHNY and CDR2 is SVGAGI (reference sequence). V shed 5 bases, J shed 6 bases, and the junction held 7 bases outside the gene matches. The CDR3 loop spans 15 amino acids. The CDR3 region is CASSPGTGAPQPQHF. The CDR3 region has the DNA TGTGCCAGCAGTCCCGGGACAGGGGCCCCTCAGCCCCAGCATTTT.

The CDR3 loop reads CASCPEYKPDEQFF. The DNA for the CDR3 is TGTGCCAGCTGCCCCGAATACAAACCCGATGAGCAGTTCTTC. The genes are TRBV27 and TRBJ2-1; D unclear. The CDR3 runs to 14 residues. Trimming shortened V by 8 bases and J by 8 bases, and 19 bases separated the two germline ends. Germline V gene sequence: CDR1 MNHEY, CDR2 SMNVEV (reference sequence).

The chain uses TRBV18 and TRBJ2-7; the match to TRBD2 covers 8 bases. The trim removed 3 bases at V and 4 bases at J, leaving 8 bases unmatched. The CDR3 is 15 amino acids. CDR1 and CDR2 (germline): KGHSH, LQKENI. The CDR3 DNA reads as TGTGCCAGCTCACCGCCTGAACAGCGGGGGTACGAGCAGTACTTC. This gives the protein CASSPPEQRGYEQYF.

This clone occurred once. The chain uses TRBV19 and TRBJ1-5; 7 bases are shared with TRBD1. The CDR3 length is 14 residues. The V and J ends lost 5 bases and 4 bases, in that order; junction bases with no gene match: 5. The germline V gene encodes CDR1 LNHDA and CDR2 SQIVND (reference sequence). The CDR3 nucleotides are TGTGCCAGTAGTCAACAGGGGTCTAATCAGCCCCAGCATTTT. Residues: CASSQQGSNQPQHF.